The 22 T cell receptor beta chains presented below share a single source sample, sequenced in a study of T cell repertoires in cytomegalovirus infection. TCRdb itself ran the reads through MiXCR, one entry per CDR3 protein. The data hold about 240,000 distinct CDR3 sequences, with about 12% observed a single time. Material for sequencing was PBMCs. Every receptor here comes from a human donor in good health (CMV status not recorded). Some clones in this sample may be carry-over from other donors' samples.

This rearrangement joins TRBV12-5 to TRBJ2-1; no definite D call. The CDR3 contains 15 residues. V dropped 4 bases and J dropped 4 bases, with 14 bases sitting between them. The germline V gene encodes CDR1 LGHNT and CDR2 FRNRAP. CDR3 sequence: CASGYILLSYNEQFF. CDR3 DNA: TGTGCTAGTGGTTACATCCTGCTCAGTTACAATGAGCAGTTCTTC.

The chain joins TRBV23-1 to TRBJ2-5, with D unclear. TRBV23-1 is identified as an open reading frame with a role that is uncertain. CDR3 length equals 14 residues. Trimming shortened V by 6 bases and J by 3 bases, and 14 bases separated the two germline ends. Here the CDR3 DNA reads TGCGCCAGCAGCCCACTCGGGCCGAAAGAGACCCAGTACTTC. Amino acids: CASSPLGPKETQYF.

The rearrangement joins TRBV29-1 to TRBJ2-3; possibly TRBD2 for D (5 bases). The CDR3 loop spans 14 amino acids. V was clipped by 3 bases and J by 0 bases, with 10 bases between them. Germline V gene data show CDR1 as SQVTM and CDR2 as ANQGSEA. The CDR3 region has the DNA TGCAGCGTTGAGGGCGGGCCAAGCACAGATACGCAGTATTTT. It encodes CSVEGGPSTDTQYF.

This chain uses TRBV7-2 with TRBJ1-1; D gene uncertain. V was pared by 1 base and J by 12 bases, with 18 bases between. The CDR3 covers 14 residues. The germline CDR1 and CDR2 sequences are SGHTA and FQGNSA. The DNA for the CDR3 is TGTGCCAGCAGCTTAGACAGCCTGAACACTCAACCTTTCTTT. It is translated as CASSLDSLNTQPFF.

This CDR3 is CASSGPNNEQFF. The DNA of the CDR3 is TGTGCCAGCAGCGGACCGAACAATGAGCAGTTCTTC. The gene calls are TRBV27 and TRBJ2-1; D unclear. Trimming stripped 6 bases from V and 5 bases from J, with 8 bases between. The CDR3 spans 12 residues. CDR1 is MNHEY and CDR2 is SMNVEV in the germline V gene (reference sequence).

The sample holds many counts of this clonotype. This chain connects TRBV27 to TRBJ2-3, with D possibly matching TRBD2 (5 bases). The CDR3 contains 15 residues. V was pared by 2 bases and J by 0 bases, with 9 bases between. Germline CDR1 reads MNHEY; CDR2 reads SMNVEV (reference sequence). The CDR3 here is CASSLGRRSTDTQYF. In DNA, the CDR3 is TGTGCCAGCAGTTTAGGCCGGAGGAGCACAGATACGCAGTATTTT.

The rearrangement links TRBV19 to TRBJ2-1; 7 bases are a match to TRBD1. Germline V lookup: CDR1 LNHDA, CDR2 SQIVND (reference sequence). The CDR3 is 14 residues long. Trimming took 6 bases from V and 3 from J; bases not matched to a gene: 5. CDR3 protein: CASSRQGDYNEQFF. The CDR3 nucleotides read TGTGCCAGTAGCCGCCAGGGGGACTACAATGAGCAGTTCTTC.

There are many counts of this clonotype. This sequence joins TRBV9 and TRBJ1-5; 10 bases match TRBD1. The germline V gene encodes CDR1 SGDLS and CDR2 YYNGEE. CDR3 length equals 15 residues. Unmatched junction bases numbered 7, after V lost 4 bases and J lost 6 bases. The CDR3 sequence: CASSKGTGESQPQHF. The CDR3 DNA follows: TGTGCCAGCAGCAAGGGGACAGGGGAAAGTCAGCCCCAGCATTTT. Together with reference TRBV9 and TRBJ1-5, the CDR3 gives the full variable domain: DSGVTQTPKHLITATGQRVTLRCSPRSGDLSVYWYQQSLDQGLQFLIQYYNGEERAKGNILERFSAQQFPDLHSELNLSSLELGDSALYFCASSKGTGESQPQHFGDGTRLSIL.

The V gene is TRBV6-5, the J gene TRBJ1-2, with a tentative D call TRBD1 (5 bases). Germline V gives CDR1 MNHEY, CDR2 SVGAGI. This CDR3 spans 14 amino acids. V shed 2 bases and J shed 3 bases, with 10 bases lying between them. The CDR3 spells CASSYGRADYGYTF. In DNA form, the CDR3 reads TGTGCCAGCAGTTACGGCAGGGCTGACTATGGCTACACCTTC.

This clonotype was counted at least ten times. The chain couples TRBV7-2 to TRBJ1-2, with D possibly matching TRBD1 (5 bases). Looked up from germline, CDR1 is SGHTA and CDR2 is FQGNSA. The CDR3 spans 13 residues. V lost 5 bases, J lost 2 bases, and 9 bases lay in between. The CDR3 protein is CASSQGRNYGYTF. The DNA for the CDR3 is TGTGCCAGCAGCCAGGGACGGAACTATGGCTACACCTTC.

This chain joins TRBV19 and TRBJ2-7; TRBD1 matches at 7 bases. Trimming cost V 4 bases and J 5 bases; bases outside gene matches: 8. This CDR3 spans 14 amino acids. Germline V gene data show CDR1 as LNHDA and CDR2 as SQIVND (reference sequence). CDR3 bases: TGTGCCAGTAGTACGTGGAAGGGGGCGGACGAGCAGTACTTC. This gives the protein CASSTWKGADEQYF.

The chain carries TRBV19 and TRBJ2-3; TRBD2 aligns across 11 bases. This CDR3 contains 18 residues. Trimming removed 1 base from V and 8 bases from J; junction bases left unmatched: 14. The germline gives CDR1 LNHDA, CDR2 SQIVND (reference sequence). The CDR3 bases are TGTGCCAGTAGTATAGCTCGCAGAACCGGACTAGCGGGTGGTACGCAGTATTTT. Translated: CASSIARRTGLAGGTQYF.

The sample holds a few counts of this clonotype. The chain has TRBV20-1 and TRBJ1-2, with 7 bases identical to TRBD1. The CDR3 totals 13 residues. Looked up from germline, CDR1 is DFQATT and CDR2 is SNEGSKA (reference sequence). V dropped 3 bases and J dropped 0; count of bases not matched to a gene: 1. The CDR3 DNA reads as TGCAGTGCTAGTCAGGGGGCTAACTATGGCTACACCTTC. As protein: CSASQGANYGYTF.

The chain joins TRBV19 to TRBJ2-3; possible D gene TRBD2, 7 bases. The CDR3 has 17 residues. V lost 2 bases to trimming and J lost 0 bases, with 15 bases between them. CDR1 is LNHDA and CDR2 is SQIVND in the germline V gene (reference sequence). This CDR3 reads CASSISGGVGSTDTQYF. The DNA for the CDR3 is TGTGCCAGTAGTATATCGGGGGGCGTAGGGAGCACAGATACGCAGTATTTT.

The chain uses TRBV28 and TRBJ2-3; unclear D gene. The CDR3 has 11 residues. CDR1 and CDR2 (germline): MDHEN, SYDVKM. The V gene lost 5 bases and the J gene lost 4 bases, with 4 bases spanning the gap. The CDR3 DNA reads TGTGCCAGCAGTGCACCAGATACGCAGTATTTT. It yields the protein CASSAPDTQYF.

At least ten counts were recorded for this clonotype. This chain connects TRBV7-2 to TRBJ2-3; 9 nucleotides match TRBD2. The CDR3 has 18 residues. V was clipped by 2 bases and J by 4 bases; unmatched bases: 13. The germline V gene has CDR1 SGHTA and CDR2 FQGNSA. The CDR3 loop reads CASSLLPSGNHRADTQYF. The CDR3 DNA is TGTGCCAGCAGCTTACTGCCTAGCGGGAATCATCGGGCAGATACGCAGTATTTT.

This clonotype was seen ten or more times. The V call is TRBV7-2, the J call TRBJ1-2; weak D call: TRBD1 (5 bases). The germline V gene encodes CDR1 SGHTA and CDR2 FQGNSA. The V end lost 2 bases, the J end lost 8 bases, and 15 bases lay between the germline ends. The length of the CDR3 is 14 residues. CDR3 loop: CASSLNGATGGYTF. CDR3 bases: TGTGCCAGCAGCTTAAATGGGGCAACTGGAGGCTACACCTTC.

This clonotype has a count of ten or more. The chain uses TRBV28 and TRBJ2-7; no clear D. CDR3 size: 14 residues. Germline values: CDR1 MDHEN, CDR2 SYDVKM. The germline V and J ends were trimmed by 2 bases and 3 bases, with 11 bases remaining between them. CDR3: CASSLPHQSYEQYF. For the CDR3, the DNA is TGTGCCAGCAGTTTACCCCATCAGAGCTACGAGCAGTACTTC.

This sequence joins TRBV28 and TRBJ1-1; D is uncertain. The CDR3 is 16 amino acids. The V end lost 2 bases, the J end lost 5 bases, and 18 bases lay between the germline ends. In germline, CDR1 is MDHEN, CDR2 SYDVKM. The CDR3 sequence: CASSLNDLVVGTEAFF. Written as DNA, the CDR3 is TGTGCCAGCAGTTTAAATGATCTAGTCGTGGGAACTGAAGCTTTCTTT.

This clonotype was seen repeatedly, ten times or more. This sequence joins TRBV7-2 and TRBJ2-2; D unresolved. The CDR3 length is 11 residues. Trimming pared 3 bases from V and 5 bases from J, leaving 1 base between. The germline V gene encodes CDR1 SGHTA and CDR2 FQGNSA. Here the CDR3 reads CASSFTGELFF. In DNA form, the CDR3 reads TGTGCCAGCAGCTTTACCGGGGAGCTGTTTTTT.

This clonotype was observed at least ten times. The rearrangement links TRBV7-3 to TRBJ2-1; D is perhaps TRBD2 (7 bases). V lost 5 bases and J lost 9, with 20 bases in between. From germline, CDR1 is SGHTA and CDR2 FQGTGA. CDR3 size: 15 residues. Written as DNA, the CDR3 is TGTGCCAGCAGCCTATTGGGGGGGGCGCAAGGTGAGCAGTTCTTC. It yields the protein CASSLLGGAQGEQFF.

The sample holds many counts of this clonotype. The V call is TRBV7-9, the J call TRBJ1-4; unclear D gene. CDR3 size: 16 residues. V gave up 1 base and J gave up 7 bases, with 16 bases separating them. The V gene's germline CDR1 is SEHNR and CDR2 FQNEAQ (reference sequence). CDR3: CASSLEGKRVIEKLFF. The CDR3 bases are TGTGCCAGCAGCTTAGAAGGGAAAAGAGTCATTGAAAAACTGTTTTTT.